This is a list of T cell receptor beta chains from one sample in a study of T cell responses to AZD1222 COVID-19 vaccine. Method: immunoSEQ multiplex PCR; TCRdb's copy keeps in-frame clones and lacks some. The data contain fewer than 90,000 clones, just over 90% of them singletons. The sequencing here drew on peripheral blood, taken 28 days after the second AZD1222 dose. The source is an adult who received the AZD1222 COVID-19 vaccine. The CDR3 runs from the conserved cysteine through the conserved F or W. Each record gives: clone size, V gene, CDR3 length, D gene, J gene, CDR3 protein, CDR3 DNA. D genes are given only for firm matches. Expanded clones are given a class, and other clones once, few, many or no size at all.

>NA|TRBV29-1|14|TRBD1|TRBJ1-2
CSVVGDRVHYGYTF
TGCAGCGTTGTGGGGGACAGGGTGCATTATGGCTACACCTTC
>NA|TRBV5-1|13|TRBD1|TRBJ2-5
CASSLGQGAVKYF
TGCGCCAGCAGCTTGGGACAGGGGGCGGTTAAGTACTTC
>NA|TRBV7-8|14|TRBD2|TRBJ2-1
CASNSGSSYNEQFF
TGTGCCAGTAATAGCGGGAGTTCCTACAATGAGCAGTTCTTC
>NA|TRBV19|13|TRBD1|TRBJ2-7
CASLDRGSYEQYF
TGTGCCAGTTTGGACAGGGGATCCTACGAGCAGTACTTC
>NA|TRBV2|15|TRBD2|TRBJ2-1
CASRERGGRYNEQFF
TGTGCCAGCAGAGAGCGGGGGGGCCGATACAATGAGCAGTTCTTC
>NA|TRBV19|16|NA|TRBJ1-5
CALSPPPHISNQPQHF
TGTGCCTTAAGTCCTCCCCCGCACATTAGCAATCAGCCCCAGCATTTT
>few|TRBV18|14|TRBD1|TRBJ1-2
CASSPSGQGYGYTF
TGTGCCAGCTCACCATCGGGACAGGGATATGGCTACACCTTC
>NA|TRBV15|16|TRBD1|TRBJ1-2
CATSGPHRGLNYGYTF
TGTGCCACCAGCGGACCTCACAGGGGGCTTAACTATGGCTACACCTTC
>NA|TRBV2|16|NA|TRBJ1-4
CASSEGTAATNEKLFF
TGTGCCAGCAGTGAGGGGACGGCTGCAACTAATGAAAAACTGTTTTTT
>NA|TRBV28|16|NA|TRBJ2-6
CASRPLDQPGANVLTF
TGTGCCAGCAGACCCTTGGACCAGCCTGGGGCCAACGTCCTGACTTTC
>NA|TRBV4-1|16|TRBD1|TRBJ1-1
CASKSFATGPYTEAFF
TGCGCCAGTAAGTCCTTCGCGACAGGGCCTTACACTGAAGCTTTCTTT
>few|TRBV9|16|TRBD1|TRBJ2-7
CASSVAPTGGSYEQYF
TGTGCCAGCAGCGTAGCCCCGACAGGGGGATCCTACGAGCAGTACTTC
>NA|TRBV6-6|16|TRBD1|TRBJ1-5
CASSYSRTGPNQPQHF
TGTGCCAGCAGTTACTCGCGGACAGGCCCGAATCAGCCCCAGCATTTT
>NA|TRBV6-5|14|NA|TRBJ1-6
CATTNRAGNSPLHF
TGTGCCACCACAAACAGGGCTGGGAATTCACCCCTCCACTTT
>NA|TRBV2|14|TRBD1|TRBJ2-1
CASRPGQGWNEQFF
TGTGCCAGCAGACCCGGACAGGGTTGGAATGAGCAGTTCTTC
>NA|TRBV5-8|16|TRBD2|TRBJ2-5
CASSSPGTSGQETQYF
TGTGCCAGCAGCTCGCCCGGGACTAGCGGCCAAGAGACCCAGTACTTC
>NA|TRBV2|14|NA|TRBJ2-2
CASSTRGRTGELFF
TGTGCCAGCAGTACCAGGGGTCGGACCGGGGAGCTGTTTTTT
>NA|TRBV28|14|TRBD1|TRBJ1-5
CASRQGQGNQPQHF
TGTGCCAGCCGACAGGGGCAGGGCAATCAGCCCCAGCATTTT
>NA|TRBV2|15|NA|TRBJ1-4
CASTPWGTTNEKLFF
TGTGCCAGCACCCCCTGGGGCACAACTAATGAAAAACTGTTTTTT
>NA|TRBV4-1|16|NA|TRBJ2-1
CASSSHPISGYNEQFF
TGCGCCAGCAGCTCGCATCCCATTAGCGGCTACAATGAGCAGTTCTTC
>NA|TRBV29-1|14|NA|TRBJ2-1
CSLVRDSADNEQFF
TGCAGCCTTGTCCGGGACTCCGCGGACAATGAGCAGTTCTTC
>NA|TRBV28|11|TRBD1|TRBJ1-1
CATQQGVVAFF
TGTGCCACCCAACAGGGGGTAGTAGCTTTCTTT
>NA|TRBV5-1|14|NA|TRBJ2-3
CASSLGQDGDTQYF
TGCGCCAGCAGCTTGGGGCAGGACGGGGATACGCAGTATTTT
>NA|TRBV6-5|14|TRBD2|TRBJ2-1
CASSFRLAGNEQFF
TGTGCCAGCAGTTTCCGACTAGCGGGCAATGAGCAGTTCTTC
>few|TRBV5-6|16|TRBD2|TRBJ2-1
CASSSAGTSVYNEQFF
TGTGCCAGCAGCTCTGCCGGGACTAGCGTATACAATGAGCAGTTCTTC
>NA|TRBV5-6|15|TRBD2|TRBJ2-3
CASSRTSKSTDTQYF
TGTGCCAGCAGCCGGACTAGCAAGAGCACAGATACGCAGTATTTT
>NA|TRBV19|16|NA|TRBJ2-4
CASSIAQVLAKNIQYF
TGTGCCAGTAGTATAGCACAGGTCCTAGCCAAAAACATTCAGTACTTC
>NA|TRBV5-6|16|NA|TRBJ1-1
CASSTGTAHWGTEAFF
TGTGCCAGCAGCACGGGGACGGCCCACTGGGGCACTGAAGCTTTCTTT
>NA|TRBV2|15|NA|TRBJ2-2
CASSVQTLNTGELFF
TGTGCCAGCAGTGTACAGACACTGAACACCGGGGAGCTGTTTTTT
>once|TRBV5-8|12|TRBD1|TRBJ1-5
CASRQGLSPQHF
TGTGCCAGCAGACAGGGGCTATCGCCCCAGCATTTT
>NA|TRBV6-5|15|NA|TRBJ2-2
CASSYEGGGSGELFF
TGTGCCAGCAGTTACGAAGGAGGGGGTTCCGGGGAGCTGTTTTTT
>NA|TRBV19|16|NA|TRBJ1-2
CASSIRRGDPPYGYTF
TGTGCCAGTAGTATTCGCCGAGGGGACCCTCCCTATGGCTACACCTTC
>NA|TRBV5-1|14|NA|TRBJ1-1
CASSLGGQNTEAFF
TGCGCCAGCAGCTTGGGGGGACAGAACACTGAAGCTTTCTTT
>NA|TRBV6-5|14|NA|TRBJ1-5
CASSLREGNQPQHF
TGTGCCAGCAGCCTCAGGGAGGGCAATCAGCCCCAGCATTTT
>NA|TRBV20-1|11|NA|TRBJ2-3
CSGRITDTQYF
TGCAGTGGACGAATAACAGATACGCAGTATTTT
>NA|TRBV5-4|16|NA|TRBJ2-2
CASSVKTGANTGELFF
TGTGCCAGCAGCGTGAAGACAGGCGCGAACACCGGGGAGCTGTTTTTT
>NA|TRBV14|17|NA|TRBJ1-3
CASSQDIGRVSGNTIYF
TGTGCCAGCAGCCAAGATATCGGCAGGGTCTCCGGAAACACCATATATTTT
>NA|TRBV19|14|NA|TRBJ1-6
CASSTYRDSPPLHF
TGTGCCAGTAGTACCTACAGGGATTCGCCACCCCTCCACTTT
>NA|TRBV5-4|14|NA|TRBJ2-5
CASSTQSRMETQYF
TGTGCCAGCAGCACCCAATCAAGAATGGAGACCCAGTACTTC
>once|TRBV9|17|TRBD1|TRBJ1-1
CASSAQPGQGIQTEAFF
TGTGCCAGCAGCGCACAACCCGGACAGGGAATTCAAACTGAAGCTTTCTTT
>NA|TRBV7-6|18|NA|TRBJ2-2
CASSLEPSGFDNTGELFF
TGTGCCAGCAGCTTAGAGCCAAGCGGCTTCGATAACACCGGGGAGCTGTTTTTT